This T cell receptor beta chain is from a study of cytomegalovirus exposure and HLA in healthy donors. Study-level results: A cluster of highly shared sequence variants was likely a sequencing artifact. An analysis done earlier found most TCR beta V segments productive about 87% or about 30% of the time. It was fewer than 200 TCR beta chains that were listed as cytomegalovirus-associated.

PCR involved 60 Vbeta and 13 Jbeta primers. Assay: immunoSEQ multiplex PCR; the TCRdb copy retains only in-frame clones and omits some. Here the sample spans 140,000 or so clones, roughly 80% being singletons. This clone has a single count. Antigen unknown. V lost 1 base and J lost 7; bases outside the gene matches: 7. Germline assignment: CDR1 SGHTA and CDR2 FQGTGA. The CDR3 runs to 15 residues. The sequenced sample was PBMCs. This TCR was sampled from a woman aged 25-40 years in good health and CMV-seronegative. The rearrangement joins TRBV7-3 to TRBJ2-1; 7 bases line up with TRBD2. CDR3 bases: TGTGCCAGCAGCTTAAACCAGCGGGAACGGAATGAGCAGTTCTTC. This codes for CASSLNQRERNEQFF.